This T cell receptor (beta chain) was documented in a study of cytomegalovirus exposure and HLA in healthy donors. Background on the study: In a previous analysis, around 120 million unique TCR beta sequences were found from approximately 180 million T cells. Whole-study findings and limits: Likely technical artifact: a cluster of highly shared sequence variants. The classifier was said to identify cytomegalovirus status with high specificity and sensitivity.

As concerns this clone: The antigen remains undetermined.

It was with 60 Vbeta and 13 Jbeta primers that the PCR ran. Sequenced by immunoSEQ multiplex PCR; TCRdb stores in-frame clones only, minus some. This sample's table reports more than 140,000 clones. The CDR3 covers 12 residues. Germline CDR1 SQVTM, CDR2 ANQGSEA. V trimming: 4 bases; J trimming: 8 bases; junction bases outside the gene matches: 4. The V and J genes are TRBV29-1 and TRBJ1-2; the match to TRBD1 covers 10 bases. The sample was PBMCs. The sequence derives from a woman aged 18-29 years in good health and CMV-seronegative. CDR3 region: CSVGTGGGGYTF. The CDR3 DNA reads TGCAGCGTTGGGACAGGGGGGGGCGGCTACACCTTC.